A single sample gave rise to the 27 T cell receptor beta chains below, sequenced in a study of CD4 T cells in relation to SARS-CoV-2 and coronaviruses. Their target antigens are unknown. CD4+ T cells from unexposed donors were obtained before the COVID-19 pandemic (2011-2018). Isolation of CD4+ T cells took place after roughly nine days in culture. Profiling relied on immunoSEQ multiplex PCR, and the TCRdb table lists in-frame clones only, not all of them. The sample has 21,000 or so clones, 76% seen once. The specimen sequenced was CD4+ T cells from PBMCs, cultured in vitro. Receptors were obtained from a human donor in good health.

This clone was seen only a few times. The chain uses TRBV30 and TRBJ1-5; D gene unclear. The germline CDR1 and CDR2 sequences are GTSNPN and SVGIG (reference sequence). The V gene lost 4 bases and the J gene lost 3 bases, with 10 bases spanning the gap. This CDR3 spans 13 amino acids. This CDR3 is CAWNSDPNQPQHF. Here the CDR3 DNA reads TGTGCCTGGAATTCGGACCCCAATCAGCCCCAGCATTTT.

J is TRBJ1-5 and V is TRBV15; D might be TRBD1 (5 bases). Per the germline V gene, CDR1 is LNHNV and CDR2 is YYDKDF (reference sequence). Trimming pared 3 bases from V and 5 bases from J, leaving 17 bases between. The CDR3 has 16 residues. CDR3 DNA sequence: TGTGCCACCAGCAGGGCAGGGAGAGCGGTCTATCAGCCCCAGCATTTT. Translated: CATSRAGRAVYQPQHF.

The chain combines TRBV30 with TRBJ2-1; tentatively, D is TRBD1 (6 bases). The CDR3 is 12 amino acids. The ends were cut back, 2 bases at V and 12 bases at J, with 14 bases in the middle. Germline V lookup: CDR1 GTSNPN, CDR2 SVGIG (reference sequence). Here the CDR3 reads CAWSPDSGGQFF. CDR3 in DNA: TGTGCCTGGAGTCCGGACAGTGGAGGGCAGTTCTTC.

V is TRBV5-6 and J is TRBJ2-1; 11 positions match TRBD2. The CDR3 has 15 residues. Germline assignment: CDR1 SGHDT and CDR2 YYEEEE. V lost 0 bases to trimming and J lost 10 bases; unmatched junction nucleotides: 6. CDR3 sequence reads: CASSLVAGGPREQFF. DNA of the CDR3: TGTGCCAGCAGCTTGGTAGCGGGAGGGCCACGGGAGCAGTTCTTC.

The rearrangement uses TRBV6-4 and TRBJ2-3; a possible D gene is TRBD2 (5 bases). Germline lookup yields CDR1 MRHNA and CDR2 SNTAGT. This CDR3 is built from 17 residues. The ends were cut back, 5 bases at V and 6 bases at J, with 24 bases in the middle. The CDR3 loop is CASSPSFGETTSDTQYF. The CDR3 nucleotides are TGTGCCAGCAGTCCCTCCTTCGGGGAGACCACATCGGATACGCAGTATTTT.

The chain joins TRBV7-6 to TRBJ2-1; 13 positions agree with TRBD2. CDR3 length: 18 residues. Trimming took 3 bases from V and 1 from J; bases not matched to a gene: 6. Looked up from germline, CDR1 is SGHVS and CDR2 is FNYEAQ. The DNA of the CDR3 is TGTGCCAGCAGCTTGAGAGGGACTAGCGGGAATTCCTACAATGAGCAGTTCTTC. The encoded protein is CASSLRGTSGNSYNEQFF. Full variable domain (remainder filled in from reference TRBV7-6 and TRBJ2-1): GAGVSQSPRYKVTKRGQDVALRCDPISGHVSLYWYRQALGQGPEFLTYFNYEAQQDKSGLPNDRFSAERPEGSISTLTIQRTEQRDSAMYRCASSLRGTSGNSYNEQFFGPGTRLTVL.

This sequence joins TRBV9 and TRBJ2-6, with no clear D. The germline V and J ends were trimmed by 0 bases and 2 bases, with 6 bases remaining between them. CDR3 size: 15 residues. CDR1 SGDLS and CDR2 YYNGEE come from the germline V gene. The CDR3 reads CASSVGAPGANVLTF. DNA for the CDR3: TGTGCCAGCAGCGTAGGTGCTCCTGGGGCCAACGTCCTGACTTTC.

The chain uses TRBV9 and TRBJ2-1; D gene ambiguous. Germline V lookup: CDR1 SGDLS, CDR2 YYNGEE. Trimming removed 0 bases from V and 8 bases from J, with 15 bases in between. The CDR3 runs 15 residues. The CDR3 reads CASSVDGGPVDEQFF. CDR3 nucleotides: TGTGCCAGCAGCGTAGACGGCGGCCCGGTGGATGAGCAGTTCTTC.

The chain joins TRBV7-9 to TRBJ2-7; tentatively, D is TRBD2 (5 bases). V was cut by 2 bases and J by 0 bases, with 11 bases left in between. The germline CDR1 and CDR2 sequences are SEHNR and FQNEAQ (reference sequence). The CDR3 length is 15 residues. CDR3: CASSLLTGLSYEQYF. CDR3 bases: TGTGCCAGCAGCTTATTGACCGGACTCTCCTACGAGCAGTACTTC.

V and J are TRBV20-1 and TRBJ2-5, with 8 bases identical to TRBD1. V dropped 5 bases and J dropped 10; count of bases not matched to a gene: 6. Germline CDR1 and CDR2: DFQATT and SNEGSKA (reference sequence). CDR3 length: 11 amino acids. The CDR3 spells CSAYQGADQYF. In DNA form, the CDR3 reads TGCAGTGCTTACCAGGGGGCGGACCAGTACTTC.

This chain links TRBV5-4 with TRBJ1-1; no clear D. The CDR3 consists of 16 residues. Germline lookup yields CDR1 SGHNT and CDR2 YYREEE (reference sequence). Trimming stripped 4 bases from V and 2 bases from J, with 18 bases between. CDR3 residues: CASSPNGPPLNTEAFF. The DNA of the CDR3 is TGTGCCAGCAGCCCGAACGGGCCCCCACTAAACACTGAAGCTTTCTTT.

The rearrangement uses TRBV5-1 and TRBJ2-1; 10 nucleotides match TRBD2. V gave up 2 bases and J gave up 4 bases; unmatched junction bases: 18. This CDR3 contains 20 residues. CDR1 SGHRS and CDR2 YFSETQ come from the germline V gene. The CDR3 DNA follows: TGCGCCAGCAGCTTCACGGGTGTAGCCGCTGGAGCGGGAGGGTACAATGAGCAGTTCTTC. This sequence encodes CASSFTGVAAGAGGYNEQFF.

CDR3 coding DNA: TGTGCCAGCAGCTTAGGCTCAGGGGGGCGAACAGGGGAGCTGTTTTTT. This gives the protein CASSLGSGGRTGELFF. The chain combines TRBV7-2 with TRBJ2-2; possible D gene TRBD1, 7 bases. V was clipped by 1 base and J by 8 bases, with 17 bases between them. Looked up from germline, CDR1 is SGHTA and CDR2 is FQGNSA. CDR3 length: 16 amino acids. The whole variable domain, remainder taken from reference TRBV7-2 and TRBJ2-2, is GAGVSQSPSNKVTEKGKDVELRCDPISGHTALYWYRQSLGQGLEFLIYFQGNSAPDKSGLPSDRFSAERTGGSVSTLTIQRTQQEDSAVYLCASSLGSGGRTGELFFGEGSRLTVL.

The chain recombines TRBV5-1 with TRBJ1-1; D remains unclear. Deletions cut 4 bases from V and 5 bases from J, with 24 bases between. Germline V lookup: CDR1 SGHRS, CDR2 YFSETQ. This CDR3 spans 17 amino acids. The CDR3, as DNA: TGCGCCAGCAGCCCTAGCTTGAGTATCGCGGGAGGGACTGAAGCTTTCTTT. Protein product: CASSPSLSIAGGTEAFF. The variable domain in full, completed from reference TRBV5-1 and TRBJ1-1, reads KAGVTQTPRYLIKTRGQQVTLSCSPISGHRSVSWYQQTPGQGLQFLFEYFSETQRNKGNFPGRFSGRQFSNSRSEMNVSTLELGDSALYLCASSPSLSIAGGTEAFFGQGTRLTVV.

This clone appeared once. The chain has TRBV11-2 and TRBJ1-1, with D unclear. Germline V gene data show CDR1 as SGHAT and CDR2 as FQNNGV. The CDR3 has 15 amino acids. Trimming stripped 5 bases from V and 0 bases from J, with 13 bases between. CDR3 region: CASSRRLTMNTEAFF. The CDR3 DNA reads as TGTGCCAGCAGCCGACGACTAACCATGAACACTGAAGCTTTCTTT.

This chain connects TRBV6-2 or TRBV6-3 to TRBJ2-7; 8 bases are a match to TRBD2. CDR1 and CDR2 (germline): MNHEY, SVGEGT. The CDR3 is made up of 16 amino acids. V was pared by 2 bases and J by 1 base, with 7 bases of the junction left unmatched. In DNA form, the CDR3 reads TGTGCCAGCAGTTACCAAGCGGGAGAACTGTCCTACGAGCAGTACTTC. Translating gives CASSYQAGELSYEQYF.

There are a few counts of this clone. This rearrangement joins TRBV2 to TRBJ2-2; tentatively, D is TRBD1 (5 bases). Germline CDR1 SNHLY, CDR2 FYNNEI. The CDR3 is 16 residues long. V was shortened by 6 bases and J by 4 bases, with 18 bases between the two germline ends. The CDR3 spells CASRLTGARPTGELFF. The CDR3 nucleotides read TGTGCCAGCAGATTAACAGGCGCCAGGCCCACCGGGGAGCTGTTTTTT.

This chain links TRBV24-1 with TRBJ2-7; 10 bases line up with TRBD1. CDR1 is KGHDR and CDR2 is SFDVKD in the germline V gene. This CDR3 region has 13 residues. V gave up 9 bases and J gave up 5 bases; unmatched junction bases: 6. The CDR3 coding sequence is TGTGCCACCCCCTGGGACAGGGGCCACGAGCAGTACTTC. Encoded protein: CATPWDRGHEQYF.

The CDR3 DNA sequence: TGTGCCACCAGTGATTCCCAGGGACACAGAAAAGAGACCCAGTACTTC. This translates into CATSDSQGHRKETQYF. V and J are TRBV24-1 and TRBJ2-5; tentatively, D is TRBD1 (6 bases). Trimming removed 2 bases from V and 3 bases from J, with 15 bases in between. Looked up from germline, CDR1 is KGHDR and CDR2 is SFDVKD. The CDR3 contains 16 residues.

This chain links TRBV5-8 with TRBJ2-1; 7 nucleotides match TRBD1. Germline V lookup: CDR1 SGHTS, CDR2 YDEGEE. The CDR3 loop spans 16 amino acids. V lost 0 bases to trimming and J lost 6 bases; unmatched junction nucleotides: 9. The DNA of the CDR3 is TGTGCCAGCAGCTTGGCCGGAGACAGGGTTCCCAATGAGCAGTTCTTC. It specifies CASSLAGDRVPNEQFF.

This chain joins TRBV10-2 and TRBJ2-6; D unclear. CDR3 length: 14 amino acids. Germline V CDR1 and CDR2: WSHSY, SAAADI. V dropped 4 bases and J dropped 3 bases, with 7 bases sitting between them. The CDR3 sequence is CASSVRGGANVLTF. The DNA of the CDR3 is TGCGCCAGCAGTGTTCGTGGTGGGGCCAACGTCCTGACTTTC.

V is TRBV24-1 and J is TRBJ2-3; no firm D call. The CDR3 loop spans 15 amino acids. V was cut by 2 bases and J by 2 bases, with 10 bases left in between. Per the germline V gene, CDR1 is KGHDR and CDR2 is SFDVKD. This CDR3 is CATSDSSVLTDTQYF. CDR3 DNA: TGTGCCACCAGTGATTCGAGCGTACTCACAGATACGCAGTATTTT.

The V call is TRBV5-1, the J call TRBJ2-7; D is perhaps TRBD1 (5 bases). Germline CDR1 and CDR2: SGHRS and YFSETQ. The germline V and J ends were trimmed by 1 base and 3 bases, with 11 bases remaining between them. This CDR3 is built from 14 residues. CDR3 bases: TGCGCCAGCAGCTTGACAGGTCAGGACTACGAGCAGTACTTC. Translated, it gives CASSLTGQDYEQYF.

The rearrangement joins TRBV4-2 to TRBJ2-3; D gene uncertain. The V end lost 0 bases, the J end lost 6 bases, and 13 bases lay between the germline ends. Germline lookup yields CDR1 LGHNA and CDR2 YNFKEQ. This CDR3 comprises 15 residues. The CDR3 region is CASSQDIVRKDTQYF. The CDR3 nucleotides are TGTGCCAGCAGCCAAGATATCGTCAGAAAGGATACGCAGTATTTT.

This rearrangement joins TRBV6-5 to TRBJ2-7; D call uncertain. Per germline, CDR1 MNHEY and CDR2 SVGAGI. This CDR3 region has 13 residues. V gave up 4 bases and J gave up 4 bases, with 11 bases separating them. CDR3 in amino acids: CASSSPVTYEQYF. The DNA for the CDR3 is TGTGCCAGCAGTTCTCCTGTGACGTACGAGCAGTACTTC.

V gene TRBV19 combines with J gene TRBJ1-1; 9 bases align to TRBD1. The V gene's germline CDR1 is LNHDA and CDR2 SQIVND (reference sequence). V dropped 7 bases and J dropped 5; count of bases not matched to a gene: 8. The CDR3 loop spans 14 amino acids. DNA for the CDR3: TGTGCCAGTACCGGGACAGGGAGAGGGACTGAAGCTTTCTTT. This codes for CASTGTGRGTEAFF.

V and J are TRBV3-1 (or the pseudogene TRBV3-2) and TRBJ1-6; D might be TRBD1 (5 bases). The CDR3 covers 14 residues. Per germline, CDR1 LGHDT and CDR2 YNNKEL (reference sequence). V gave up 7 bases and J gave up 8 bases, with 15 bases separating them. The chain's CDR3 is CASTPRGTYSPLHF. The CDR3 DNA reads TGTGCCAGCACTCCCCGAGGGACCTATTCACCCCTCCACTTT.